Listed here are 32 T cell receptor beta chains from one sample, sequenced in a study of neurological immune-mediated disorders. The time point: longitudinal time-point 3. TCRdb fed the 5' RACE reads into MiXCR, producing one record per CDR3 protein. The sample lists tens of thousands of distinct CDR3 sequences, 3.5% to 4.5% seen once, with around 6% in the top ten. The specimen was PBMCs. The receptors derive from a woman aged 60-70 years with multiple sclerosis.

There are many counts of this clonotype. This chain links TRBV6-5 with TRBJ1-2; 7 bases fit TRBD1. The CDR3 spans 13 residues. From germline, CDR1 is MNHEY and CDR2 SVGAGI. V lost 9 bases to trimming and J lost 0 bases; unmatched junction nucleotides: 4. CDR3 in DNA: TGTGCCAGTTTCGACAGGGCTAACTATGGCTACACCTTC. It encodes CASFDRANYGYTF.

This clonotype was recorded many times. V usage is TRBV11-2 and J usage is TRBJ2-5, with a weak D call TRBD2 (5 bases). Germline CDR1 reads SGHAT; CDR2 reads FQNNGV. V dropped 5 bases and J dropped 5 bases, with 24 bases sitting between them. CDR3 length: 17 residues. For the CDR3, the DNA is TGTGCCAGCAGCCCCAATGAGAGGGTAATAGCTCAGGAGACCCAGTACTTC. It translates to CASSPNERVIAQETQYF.

This clonotype was detected ten times or more. The genes are TRBV12-3 or TRBV12-4 and TRBJ1-1, with no clear D. The CDR3 spans 14 residues. Trimming pared 3 bases from V and 4 bases from J, leaving 12 bases between. The DNA for the CDR3 is TGTGCCAGCAGTTTCCGCCAGTCGGGCACTGAAGCTTTCTTT. It codes for CASSFRQSGTEAFF.

The sample holds many counts of this clonotype. This chain uses TRBV20-1 with TRBJ1-2; D unresolved. Germline loops: CDR1 DFQATT, CDR2 SNEGSKA (reference sequence). The CDR3 sequence is 12 residues long. With 1 base removed from V and 4 bases from J, the gap between germline ends came to 7 bases. The CDR3 sequence: CSARAPPYGYTF. The DNA of the CDR3 is TGCAGTGCTAGAGCCCCCCCCTATGGCTACACCTTC.

This clonotype was counted many times. V usage is TRBV3-1 and J usage is TRBJ1-1; D ambiguous. This CDR3 has 14 amino acids. The V gene lost 3 bases and the J gene lost 2 bases, with 10 bases spanning the gap. The germline CDR1 and CDR2 sequences are LGHDT and YNNKEL (reference sequence). For the CDR3, the DNA is TGTGCCAGCAGCCACCCGGGCAGTAACACTGAAGCTTTCTTT. Protein sequence: CASSHPGSNTEAFF.

This clonotype was recorded at least ten times. This chain links TRBV5-1 with TRBJ2-1; weak D call: TRBD2 (7 bases). V dropped 0 bases and J dropped 1 base, with 14 bases sitting between them. Germline CDR1 and CDR2: SGHRS and YFSETQ. This CDR3 region has 17 residues. The CDR3 loop is CASSLGSGGRSYNEQFF. The CDR3 coding sequence is TGCGCCAGCAGCTTGGGTTCCGGGGGGCGGTCCTACAATGAGCAGTTCTTC.

The sample holds many counts of this clonotype. The junction departs from the called germline gene at one end, perhaps through a read error. This chain joins TRBV20-1 and TRBJ2-2, with no clear D. This CDR3 has 11 residues. CDR1 and CDR2 from the germline V gene are DFQATT and SNEGSKA (reference sequence). CDR3 nucleotides: TGCAGTGGTAGAGGCACCGGGGAGCTGTTTTTT. Amino acid sequence: CSGRGTGELFF.

The table lists this clonotype with many counts. This chain connects TRBV6-1 to TRBJ2-1; D perhaps matches TRBD1 (5 bases). The germline V gene has CDR1 MNHNS and CDR2 SASEGT. The CDR3 has 16 amino acids. Trimming removed 8 bases at V and 0 bases at J, with 17 bases between. The CDR3 sequence: CASRRETSSSYNEQFF. CDR3 nucleotides: TGTGCCAGCCGCAGGGAAACCTCGAGCTCCTACAATGAGCAGTTCTTC.

This clonotype has ten or more counts. V gene TRBV29-1 combines with J gene TRBJ2-3; 8 bases line up with TRBD2. CDR1 SQVTM and CDR2 ANQGSEA come from the germline V gene. V lost 7 bases and J lost 0; bases outside the gene matches: 6. The CDR3 contains 14 residues. The chain's CDR3 is CSGKLAGSTDTQYF. The CDR3 nucleotides read TGCAGCGGAAAGTTAGCGGGGAGCACAGATACGCAGTATTTT.

This clonotype occurred many times. The chain has TRBV3-1 and TRBJ1-6; no clear D gene. Deletions cut 0 bases from V and 13 bases from J, with 16 bases between. The germline gives CDR1 LGHDT, CDR2 YNNKEL (reference sequence). The CDR3 is 15 amino acids. As DNA, the CDR3 is TGTGCCAGCAGCCAAGATGCCCCGGGCCCATCGCCCCTCCACTTT. Its protein product is CASSQDAPGPSPLHF.

This clonotype was detected ten times or more. The chain joins TRBV20-1 to TRBJ2-5; 11 nucleotides line up with TRBD2. The germline gives CDR1 DFQATT, CDR2 SNEGSKA (reference sequence). The V gene end was trimmed by 5 bases and the J gene end by 5 bases; junction bases not matched to a gene: 7. This CDR3 has 14 amino acids. As DNA, the CDR3 is TGCAGTGCTGTACTAGCGGGGGCTGGGGAGACCCAGTACTTC. Protein: CSAVLAGAGETQYF.

In regard to this clonotype: Given a much more abundant clone one base away, this may be a read error. Written as DNA, the CDR3 is TGTGCCAGCAGGGGAAGGGTGGCCTACGAGCAGTACTTC. Protein product: CASRGRVAYEQYF. The chain has TRBV6-5 and TRBJ2-7; D gene ambiguous. This CDR3 has 13 residues. Trimming left V 6 bases short and J 2 bases short, with 11 bases between. Germline lookup yields CDR1 MNHEY and CDR2 SVGAGI.

This clonotype was recorded many times. This chain joins TRBV12-3 or TRBV12-4 and TRBJ2-1, with 7 bases that match TRBD2. The CDR3 is made up of 17 amino acids. V was clipped by 0 bases and J by 6 bases; unmatched bases: 11. This CDR3 reads CASSLAPLGGVANEQFF. CDR3 nucleotide sequence: TGTGCCAGCAGTTTAGCCCCATTGGGGGGGGTGGCCAATGAGCAGTTCTTC.

In this sample, this clonotype turned up many times. The rearrangement uses TRBV3-1 and TRBJ2-5; TRBD1 or TRBD2 may be the D gene (7 bases each). The V gene lost 5 bases and the J gene lost 5 bases, with 18 bases spanning the gap. The germline CDR1 and CDR2 sequences are LGHDT and YNNKEL (reference sequence). CDR3 length: 15 residues. The CDR3 DNA reads TGTGCCAGCAGCTCAAACAGGGGAGGGGCTGAGACCCAGTACTTC. Translation: CASSSNRGGAETQYF.

This clonotype was observed at least ten times. The junction and the germline gene differ at one end; a read error may be behind it. J is TRBJ2-7 and V is TRBV5-1; 9 nucleotides line up with TRBD1. Germline loops: CDR1 SGHRS, CDR2 YFSETQ. There are 13 residues in the CDR3. The CDR3: CASSGTGPYEQYF. The CDR3 DNA reads as TGTGCCAGCAGCGGGACAGGGCCCTACGAGCAGTACTTC.

The sample holds many counts of this clonotype. The V call is TRBV9, the J call TRBJ2-1; 7 positions match TRBD2. CDR3 size: 15 residues. The junction had 7 bases not matched to a gene; V was cut back by 2 bases and J by 5 bases. Germline values: CDR1 SGDLS, CDR2 YYNGEE. DNA of the CDR3: TGTGCCAGCAGCGTCGGACTAGTAGATAACAATGAGCAGTTCTTC. This encodes CASSVGLVDNNEQFF.

This clonotype was detected many times. This rearrangement joins TRBV5-1 to TRBJ2-7; TRBD2 matches at 7 bases. The CDR3 has 15 amino acids. V was clipped by 0 bases and J by 2 bases; unmatched bases: 5. The germline gives CDR1 SGHRS, CDR2 YFSETQ. The DNA for the CDR3 is TGCGCCAGCAGCTTGGCGGGAGGAGGCCCCTACGAGCAGTACTTC. This translates into CASSLAGGGPYEQYF.

The table lists this clonotype with many counts. V is TRBV7-2 and J is TRBJ2-7; TRBD1 matches 10 bases. The V gene's germline CDR1 is SGHTA and CDR2 FQGNSA. The CDR3 extends over 16 amino acids. V shed 6 bases, J shed 3 bases, and the junction held 11 bases outside the gene matches. The DNA of the CDR3 is TGTGCCAGCAGTTACCGACCGGGACAGGGGCTCTACGAGCAGTACTTC. Amino acids: CASSYRPGQGLYEQYF.

This clonotype was counted at least ten times. The genes are TRBV12-3 or TRBV12-4 and TRBJ1-6; D call uncertain. Trimming shortened V by 2 bases and J by 7 bases, and 9 bases separated the two germline ends. This CDR3 has 14 residues. The chain's CDR3 is CASSLSTSNSPLHF. The CDR3, as DNA: TGTGCCAGCAGTTTATCCACGTCGAATTCACCCCTCCACTTT.

This clonotype was observed at least ten times. The junction and the germline gene differ at one end; a read error may be behind it. V and J are TRBV7-9 and TRBJ2-7; 11 bases match TRBD2. CDR3 length: 14 amino acids. Germline CDR1 reads SEHNR; CDR2 reads FQNEAQ (reference sequence). CDR3 bases: TGTGCCAGCAGCCCCGGGACTAGCGGTTACGATCAGTACTTC. Encoded protein: CASSPGTSGYDQYF.

This clonotype occurred many times. This chain uses TRBV11-2 with TRBJ2-1, with a possible D match to TRBD1 (6 bases). Germline V CDR1 and CDR2: SGHAT, FQNNGV. Trimming took off 3 bases at V and 7 bases at J, with 22 bases between the two ends. The CDR3 extends over 17 amino acids. The CDR3 DNA is TGTGCCAGCAGCTTGTATACAGGGAGAGCTTCGGCGAATGAGCAGTTCTTC. It encodes CASSLYTGRASANEQFF.

This clonotype was seen at least ten times. The chain is built from TRBV9 and TRBJ2-7; 9 positions agree with TRBD2. Germline CDR1 and CDR2: SGDLS and YYNGEE. This CDR3 has 15 residues. V was clipped by 0 bases and J by 5 bases; unmatched bases: 6. The CDR3 loop reads CASSVVSGGTDEQYF. CDR3 in DNA: TGTGCCAGCAGCGTAGTTAGCGGGGGAACCGACGAGCAGTACTTC.

This clonotype was recorded a few times. The chain is built from TRBV6-5 and TRBJ2-3; 9 nucleotides line up with TRBD2. The trim removed 0 bases at V and 4 bases at J, leaving 5 bases unmatched. Per the germline V gene, CDR1 is MNHEY and CDR2 is SVGAGI. The CDR3 is made up of 16 amino acids. The CDR3 here is CASSYSGGGASDTQYF. The CDR3 region has the DNA TGTGCCAGCAGTTACTCAGGCGGGGGGGCCTCAGATACGCAGTATTTT.

Ten or more counts support this clonotype. The chain links TRBV12-3 or TRBV12-4 to TRBJ1-1, with D possibly TRBD1 on 5 matching bases. The V end was cut by 2 bases, the J end by 5 bases, with 15 bases between. The CDR3 totals 15 residues. The CDR3 region has the DNA TGTGCCAGCAGTTTAAGGGCAACAAGGGGTACTGAAGCTTTCTTT. Its protein is CASSLRATRGTEAFF.

There are many counts of this clonotype. The DNA of the CDR3 is TGCAGTGCTAGAGACTACACAGGGGGCGTTCAGCAGTTCTTC. This gives the protein CSARDYTGGVQQFF. The chain links TRBV20-1 to TRBJ2-1; 9 nucleotides align to TRBD1. Trimming removed 0 bases from V and 11 bases from J; junction bases left unmatched: 8. In germline, CDR1 is DFQATT, CDR2 SNEGSKA (reference sequence). The length of the CDR3 is 14 residues.

The table lists this clonotype with many counts. The chain recombines TRBV29-1 with TRBJ1-5; D uncertain. Germline V lookup: CDR1 SQVTM, CDR2 ANQGSEA. This CDR3 is 13 amino acids long. Trimming cost V 4 bases and J 0 bases, with 7 bases left between them. The chain's CDR3 is CSVGENSNQPQHF. CDR3 coding DNA: TGCAGCGTTGGGGAGAATAGCAATCAGCCCCAGCATTTT.

This clonotype appeared many times. The chain carries TRBV7-2 and TRBJ1-6, with TRBD1 matching over 9 bases. The germline V gene has CDR1 SGHTA and CDR2 FQGNSA. This CDR3 region has 17 residues. Trimming took 5 bases from V and 10 from J; bases not matched to a gene: 15. In nucleotides, the CDR3 is TGTGCCAGCAGCAGCCCACTAGGCGGGACAGGGAACTCACCCCTCCACTTT. It yields the protein CASSSPLGGTGNSPLHF. Complete variable domain (other parts from reference TRBV7-2 and TRBJ1-6): GAGVSQSPSNKVTEKGKDVELRCDPISGHTALYWYRQSLGQGLEFLIYFQGNSAPDKSGLPSDRFSAERTGGSVSTLTIQRTQQEDSAVYLCASSSPLGGTGNSPLHFGNGTRLTVT.

This clonotype appeared many times. DNA of the CDR3: TGTGCCAGCAGCAGCGGGACAGGCCGGGGGGAGCTGTTTTTT. Amino acid sequence: CASSSGTGRGELFF. The chain carries TRBV7-7 and TRBJ2-2, with D possibly TRBD1 on 8 matching bases. There are 14 residues in the CDR3. Germline-derived CDR1 and CDR2 are SSHAT and FNYEAQ (reference sequence). Trimming took off 5 bases at V and 8 bases at J, with 15 bases between the two ends.

The chain joins TRBV5-1 to TRBJ2-1; 8 bases match TRBD2. Trimming cost V 4 bases and J 5 bases; bases outside gene matches: 14. Per the germline V gene, CDR1 is SGHRS and CDR2 is YFSETQ. The CDR3 consists of 17 residues. The CDR3 sequence is CASSQTRGGRGNNEQFF. The CDR3 region has the DNA TGCGCCAGCAGCCAAACCCGGGGGGGACGCGGGAACAATGAGCAGTTCTTC.

At least ten counts were recorded for this clonotype. J is TRBJ1-1 and V is TRBV29-1; tentatively, D is TRBD1 (6 bases). Trimming shortened V by 7 bases and J by 4 bases, and 19 bases separated the two germline ends. Germline CDR1 is SQVTM and CDR2 is ANQGSEA. The CDR3 extends over 14 amino acids. The CDR3 is CSGTRGELVTEAFF. The CDR3 DNA follows: TGCAGCGGCACGAGGGGGGAACTGGTCACTGAAGCTTTCTTT.

This clonotype was detected many times. The chain has TRBV28 and TRBJ2-4, with D possibly TRBD1 on 5 matching bases. Germline lookup yields CDR1 MDHEN and CDR2 SYDVKM. Trimming stripped 6 bases from V and 1 base from J, with 10 bases between. The CDR3 contains 14 residues. CDR3 sequence: CASSRPGAKNIQYF. The CDR3 region has the DNA TGTGCCAGCAGCCGTCCAGGGGCCAAAAACATTCAGTACTTC.

This clonotype was picked up many times. The V and J genes are TRBV18 and TRBJ1-1, with D unresolved. Trimming removed 2 bases at V and 7 bases at J, with 8 bases between. This CDR3 region has 12 residues. Germline V gives CDR1 KGHSH, CDR2 LQKENI. The CDR3 coding sequence is TGTGCCAGCTCACCAGGTTTGGATGAAGCTTTCTTT. It yields the protein CASSPGLDEAFF.